The T cell receptor beta chain under discussion was sequenced for a study of shared clonotypes between healthy human individuals. Using immunoSEQ multiplex PCR, the repertoire was profiled, and TCRdb retains in-frame clones only, with some absent. The data contain under 1,100,000 clones, about 70% of them singletons. The CDR3 extends over 16 amino acids. The V end was cut by 1 base, the J end by 4 bases, with 12 bases between. In germline, CDR1 is SGHNT, CDR2 YYREEE (reference sequence). The TCR comes from a man aged 18 to 30 in good health. J is TRBJ2-6 and V is TRBV5-4; either TRBD1 or TRBD2 may supply D (6 bases each). The sample taken for sequencing was memory CD4+ T cells sorted from blood. Subset specified: CD45RA-negative fraction. As DNA, the CDR3 is TGTGCCAGCAGCTTGTTGTCGGGGGCCGGGGCCAACGTCCTGACTTTC. This codes for CASSLLSGAGANVLTF.